The 30 T cell receptor beta chains presented below share a single source sample, sequenced in a study of cytomegalovirus exposure and HLA in healthy donors. The PCR had 60 Vbeta and 13 Jbeta primers. Repertoires were generated with immunoSEQ multiplex PCR, while TCRdb's copy carries only in-frame clones and drops some. The repertoire has around 130,000 clones, around 78% of them found once; the top ten carry approximately 1.5%. Sequenced input: PBMCs. The receptor source for this set is a woman between 18 and 29 years old in good health and CMV-seronegative.

This chain uses TRBV18 with TRBJ1-5; a weak D match, TRBD1 (6 bases). The length of the CDR3 is 15 residues. Germline V CDR1 and CDR2: KGHSH, LQKENI. Trimming left V 5 bases short and J 8 bases short, with 19 bases between. The CDR3 sequence is CASSSGARPMEPQHF. The CDR3, as DNA: TGTGCCAGCTCATCAGGGGCAAGACCTATGGAGCCCCAGCATTTT.

In its sample, this clone was seen once. This chain connects TRBV7-9 to TRBJ1-1; D ambiguous. In germline, CDR1 is SEHNR, CDR2 FQNEAQ (reference sequence). The length of the CDR3 is 13 residues. V was trimmed by 7 bases and J by 0 bases, leaving 9 bases between them. The chain's CDR3 is CASTAGLNTEAFF. CDR3 in DNA: TGTGCCAGCACCGCCGGGTTGAACACTGAAGCTTTCTTT.

The chain has TRBV25-1 and TRBJ1-4; D perhaps matches TRBD1 (6 bases). The CDR3 extends over 14 amino acids. V gave up 6 bases and J gave up 7 bases, with 15 bases separating them. CDR1 MGHDK and CDR2 SYGVNS come from the germline V gene. CDR3 DNA: TGTGCCAGCAGATTACAGGGTGAGGGTGAAAAACTGTTTTTT. Translation: CASRLQGEGEKLFF.

Concerning this clone: One end of the junction is discordant with germline, which a read error may explain. This chain connects TRBV30 to TRBJ2-7, with 7 nucleotides matching TRBD1. In germline, CDR1 is GTSNPN, CDR2 SVGIG (reference sequence). The CDR3 length is 17 residues. The CDR3 region is CVWSVFMMGQSVYEQYF. The CDR3 DNA sequence: TGTGTCTGGAGTGTATTCATGATGGGACAGAGCGTATACGAGCAGTACTTC.

The J gene is TRBJ1-1, the V gene TRBV9, with D possibly matching TRBD1 (5 bases). The CDR3 consists of 13 residues. Trimming took 7 bases from V and 4 from J, leaving 14 bases between them. Germline loops: CDR1 SGDLS, CDR2 YYNGEE. CDR3 coding DNA: TGTGCCAGCGGGTACAGCGGGGGCACTGAAGCTTTCTTT. Its translation: CASGYSGGTEAFF.

Only a few counts were recorded for this clone. The chain is built from TRBV16 and TRBJ1-1; maybe TRBD1 (5 bases). Germline V CDR1 and CDR2: KGHSY, FQNENV. V was pared by 2 bases and J by 11 bases, with 9 bases between. The CDR3 loop spans 11 amino acids. The CDR3 region is CASSQSRDAFF. DNA for the CDR3: TGTGCCAGCAGCCAAAGCAGGGATGCTTTCTTT.

The chain uses TRBV25-1 and TRBJ2-5, with TRBD1 identical over 7 bases. The CDR3 runs to 14 residues. Unmatched junction bases numbered 3, after V lost 3 bases and J lost 2 bases. Germline V gene data show CDR1 as MGHDK and CDR2 as SYGVNS. CDR3 nucleotides: TGTGCCAGCAGTGACGGCAGGGGGCAAGAGACCCAGTACTTC. It yields the protein CASSDGRGQETQYF.

The chain has TRBV19 and TRBJ1-5; D is perhaps TRBD1 (6 bases). CDR1 LNHDA and CDR2 SQIVND come from the germline V gene (reference sequence). There are 13 residues in the CDR3. Trimming pared 5 bases from V and 6 bases from J, leaving 11 bases between. CDR3 DNA sequence: TGTGCCAGTAGTCAGACAGGTTCTCAGCCCCAGCATTTT. It codes for CASSQTGSQPQHF.

The CDR3 sequence: CASSVGSEADTQYF. For the CDR3, the DNA is TGTGCCAGCAGCGTCGGTTCTGAGGCAGATACGCAGTATTTT. The gene calls are TRBV9 and TRBJ2-3; D remains unclear. The length of the CDR3 is 14 residues. Deletions cut 2 bases from V and 4 bases from J, with 11 bases between. The germline gives CDR1 SGDLS, CDR2 YYNGEE.

This clone was seen a handful of times. V gene TRBV5-5 combines with J gene TRBJ2-7; 9 nucleotides align to TRBD1. Per germline, CDR1 SGHKS and CDR2 YYEKEE (reference sequence). The CDR3 is 14 amino acids. V lost 4 bases to trimming and J lost 4 bases; unmatched junction nucleotides: 6. CDR3 region: CASSTGQGRYEQYF. The CDR3 DNA follows: TGTGCCAGCAGCACCGGACAGGGGAGGTACGAGCAGTACTTC.

The chain links TRBV6-1 to TRBJ1-5; D possibly corresponds to TRBD1 (5 bases). Germline CDR1 is MNHNS and CDR2 is SASEGT. Trimming cost V 2 bases and J 6 bases, with 8 bases left between them. The length of the CDR3 is 13 residues. CDR3 loop: CASSEIGVQPQHF. The CDR3 nucleotides are TGTGCCAGCAGTGAAATAGGGGTTCAGCCCCAGCATTTT.

The J gene is TRBJ1-1, the V gene TRBV2; D is possibly TRBD1 (5 bases). CDR1 is SNHLY, CDR2 FYNNEI, per germline. V dropped 6 bases and J dropped 12 bases, with 23 bases sitting between them. The CDR3 covers 14 residues. The CDR3 reads CASSVRRGLMVPFF. The CDR3 DNA is TGTGCCAGCAGCGTCCGAAGGGGACTTATGGTCCCTTTCTTT.

V usage is TRBV7-8 and J usage is TRBJ2-7; TRBD2 matches 12 bases. This CDR3 is 15 amino acids long. After removal of 4 bases from V and 6 bases from J, the junction contained 7 bases not matched to a gene. Germline assignment: CDR1 SGHVS and CDR2 FQNEAQ. The CDR3 sequence: CASSSSGRASGEQYF. DNA for the CDR3: TGTGCCAGCAGCTCTAGCGGGAGGGCCTCAGGCGAGCAGTACTTC.

The chain employs TRBV5-4 and TRBJ2-7; TRBD2 might be the D (6 bases). The ends were cut back, 4 bases at V and 2 bases at J, with 19 bases in the middle. The CDR3 runs to 16 residues. Germline CDR1 and CDR2: SGHNT and YYREEE (reference sequence). Here the CDR3 reads CASSPGGLRGAYEQYF. The CDR3 DNA is TGTGCCAGCAGCCCGGGTGGGTTGCGGGGTGCCTACGAGCAGTACTTC.

This clone was observed a single time. V and J are TRBV25-1 and TRBJ2-1; D is unclear. The CDR3 is 11 residues long. Trimming took 3 bases from V and 7 from J, leaving 4 bases between them. CDR1 MGHDK and CDR2 SYGVNS come from the germline V gene. CDR3 coding DNA: TGTGCCAGCAGTGATCGGAATGAGCAGTTCTTC. This sequence encodes CASSDRNEQFF.

V gene TRBV18 combines with J gene TRBJ1-2; D ambiguous. Trimming shortened V by 4 bases and J by 4 bases, and 10 bases separated the two germline ends. The CDR3 is 13 amino acids. Germline V CDR1 and CDR2: KGHSH, LQKENI. The DNA of the CDR3 is TGTGCCAGCTCACACACAGTCTCCTATGGCTACACCTTC. Its translation is CASSHTVSYGYTF.

The chain joins TRBV5-1 to TRBJ2-1; 13 positions agree with TRBD2. V shed 4 bases and J 6 bases; nucleotides not matched to a gene: 7. Germline V gene sequence: CDR1 SGHRS, CDR2 YFSETQ. The CDR3 covers 16 residues. CDR3 coding DNA: TGCGCCAGCAGCCTACATACTAGCGGGAGGGCCAATGAGCAGTTCTTC. This codes for CASSLHTSGRANEQFF.

This clone has at least ten counts. CDR3 in amino acids: CASSHGGRGGNEQFF. CDR3 in DNA: TGTGCCAGCAGCCATGGGGGCAGGGGCGGAAATGAGCAGTTCTTC. The V and J genes are TRBV4-2 and TRBJ2-1, with D perhaps matching TRBD1 (6 bases). CDR3 size: 15 residues. The germline V gene has CDR1 LGHNA and CDR2 YNFKEQ. V was pared by 3 bases and J by 7 bases, with 16 bases between.

This chain connects TRBV5-6 to TRBJ1-6; maybe TRBD1 (5 bases). This CDR3 contains 14 residues. CDR1 and CDR2 from the germline V gene are SGHDT and YYEEEE. Trimming removed 4 bases at V and 9 bases at J, with 14 bases between. CDR3 region: CASSLAGLGSPLHF. The CDR3 bases are TGTGCCAGCAGCCTCGCGGGGCTTGGTTCACCCCTCCACTTT.

The genes are TRBV10-3 and TRBJ2-3; 11 bases fit TRBD2. Germline V lookup: CDR1 ENHRY, CDR2 SYGVKD. Trimming removed 0 bases from V and 2 bases from J; junction bases left unmatched: 10. The CDR3 loop spans 19 amino acids. The CDR3 sequence: CAISESRLAGGTPTDTQYF. The CDR3 DNA sequence: TGTGCCATCAGTGAGTCGAGGCTAGCGGGAGGTACGCCCACAGATACGCAGTATTTT.

This clone was recorded a few times. This rearrangement joins TRBV2 to TRBJ2-1, with TRBD2 matching 8 bases. With 4 bases clipped from V and 1 base from J, the junction kept 3 bases outside the gene matches. The V gene's germline CDR1 is SNHLY and CDR2 FYNNEI. This CDR3 is built from 15 residues. This chain's CDR3 is CASSATSGSYNEQFF. In nucleotides, the CDR3 is TGTGCCAGCAGTGCTACTAGCGGTTCCTACAATGAGCAGTTCTTC.

V gene TRBV29-1 combines with J gene TRBJ1-1, with D possibly matching TRBD1 (5 bases). The CDR3 runs 13 residues. The V end was cut by 1 base, the J end by 5 bases, with 11 bases between. Looked up from germline, CDR1 is SQVTM and CDR2 is ANQGSEA. CDR3 loop: CSVEGGAGTEAFF. In DNA form, the CDR3 reads TGCAGCGTTGAAGGGGGCGCGGGGACTGAAGCTTTCTTT. The full variable domain, in which reference TRBV29-1 and TRBJ1-1 provide the parts outside the CDR3, is SAVISQKPSRDICQRGTSLTIQCQVDSQVTMMFWYRQQPGQSLTLIATANQGSEATYESGFVIDKFPISRPNLTFSTLTVSNMSPEDSSIYLCSVEGGAGTEAFFGQGTRLTVV.

In this sample, this clone turned up once. This chain uses TRBV12-5 with TRBJ1-1; TRBD1 might be the D (5 bases). Trimming stripped 0 bases from V and 6 bases from J, with 17 bases between. The CDR3 has 16 amino acids. Germline CDR1 LGHNT, CDR2 FRNRAP. This CDR3 is CASGLVVTALVPEAFF. Here the CDR3 DNA reads TGTGCTAGTGGTTTGGTAGTGACAGCTCTGGTCCCTGAAGCTTTCTTT.

The chain recombines TRBV6-1 with TRBJ2-7, with D perhaps TRBD2 (7 bases). Trimming left V 2 bases short and J 1 base short, with 12 bases between. CDR1 is MNHNS and CDR2 is SASEGT in the germline V gene. CDR3 size: 15 residues. CDR3 loop: CASSETGGHSYEQYF. The DNA of the CDR3 is TGTGCCAGCAGTGAAACGGGGGGCCATTCCTACGAGCAGTACTTC.

This chain uses TRBV5-4 with TRBJ1-1; D perhaps matches TRBD1 (5 bases). CDR1 is SGHNT, CDR2 YYREEE, per germline (reference sequence). This CDR3 comprises 13 residues. The V gene lost 4 bases and the J gene lost 10 bases, with 17 bases spanning the gap. The CDR3 DNA is TGTGCCAGCAGCCCCTCCTTCCAGGGAACAGCTTTCTTT. Protein: CASSPSFQGTAFF.

This clone has only a few counts. V is TRBV6-4 and J is TRBJ2-1; 8 bases agree with TRBD2. V shed 5 bases and J 0 bases; nucleotides not matched to a gene: 3. The CDR3 extends over 15 amino acids. Germline V gives CDR1 MRHNA, CDR2 SNTAGT. This CDR3 reads CASSREGYSYNEQFF. CDR3 DNA: TGTGCCAGCAGTCGGGAGGGGTACTCCTACAATGAGCAGTTCTTC.

The chain uses TRBV10-3 and TRBJ1-5; D is perhaps TRBD1 (6 bases). Trimming took 9 bases from V and 1 from J, leaving 7 bases between them. Germline V gives CDR1 ENHRY, CDR2 SYGVKD. The CDR3 has 12 amino acids. The CDR3 is CAIRGSNQPQHF. CDR3 bases: TGTGCCATAAGGGGGAGCAATCAGCCCCAGCATTTT.

In regard to this clone: This CDR3 is also generated by other DNA sequences in the sample. The chain employs TRBV25-1 and TRBJ1-2; TRBD1 aligns across 8 bases. The CDR3 runs 13 residues. V gave up 6 bases and J gave up 2 bases; unmatched junction bases: 2. CDR1 is MGHDK, CDR2 SYGVNS, per germline. Here the CDR3 reads CASRDRANYGYTF. The CDR3 DNA follows: TGTGCCAGCAGGGACAGGGCGAACTATGGCTACACCTTC.

This chain joins TRBV30 and TRBJ1-1; TRBD1 is a possible D gene (5 bases). The ends were cut back, 3 bases at V and 2 bases at J, with 16 bases in the middle. From germline, CDR1 is GTSNPN and CDR2 SVGIG (reference sequence). This CDR3 spans 15 amino acids. CDR3: CAWRPGRGYNTEAFF. CDR3 nucleotide sequence: TGTGCCTGGAGGCCCGGACGGGGGTACAACACTGAAGCTTTCTTT. Full variable domain (rest looked up from reference TRBV30 and TRBJ1-1): SQTIHQWPATLVQPVGSPLSLECTVEGTSNPNLYWYRQAAGRGLQLLFYSVGIGQISSEVPQNLSASRPQDRQFILSSKKLLLSDSGFYLCAWRPGRGYNTEAFFGQGTRLTVV.

The chain employs TRBV6-6 and TRBJ1-5, with D possibly matching TRBD1 (5 bases). The V end was cut by 8 bases, the J end by 0 bases, with 11 bases between. Germline V CDR1 and CDR2: MNHNY, SVGAGI (reference sequence). The CDR3 loop spans 14 amino acids. The CDR3 DNA is TGTGCCAGCCTTTCAGGGATTAGCAATCAGCCCCAGCATTTT. This codes for CASLSGISNQPQHF.